The rows below give T cell receptor beta chains drawn from one sample of a study of cytomegalovirus exposure and HLA in healthy donors. The data were produced by immunoSEQ multiplex PCR, yet TCRdb's version contains in-frame clones alone and is incomplete. The sample contains approximately 240,000 clones, roughly 91% of which appear only once. Sequenced input: PBMCs. The receptors stem from a woman under 30 in good health and CMV-seronegative. Each CDR3 is given with its conserved first and last residue. The D gene is left open where the match is weak. Clone size is shown for a subset of rows, as once, few, many or a class of expanded clone.

>NA|TRBJ1-1|TRBV5-1|TRBD1
CASSQLKQGAEAFF
TGCGCCAGCAGCCAGCTGAAACAGGGGGCTGAAGCTTTCTTT
>few|TRBJ1-1|TRBV27|TRBD1
CASRQGIAEAFF
TGTGCCAGCAGACAGGGGATCGCTGAAGCTTTCTTT
>once|TRBJ2-7|TRBV7-9|TRBD2
CASSPPRPGLAGAEQYF
TGTGCCAGCAGCCCGCCCCGACCGGGACTAGCGGGAGCCGAGCAGTACTTC
>NA|TRBJ2-7|TRBV11-2|NA
CASSIQASYEQYF
TGTGCCAGCAGTATCCAGGCCAGCTACGAGCAGTACTTC
>NA|TRBJ2-7|TRBV7-2|TRBD1
CASSSKMIQGPYIYEQYF
TGTGCCAGCAGTTCCAAGATGATACAGGGGCCTTACATCTACGAGCAGTACTTC
>NA|TRBJ2-7|TRBV29-1|TRBD1
CSVSGGTGGYEQYF
TGCAGCGTTTCGGGCGGGACAGGGGGATACGAGCAGTACTTC
>NA|TRBJ2-6|TRBV18|TRBD1
CASSTGGAAGANVLTF
TGTGCCAGCTCAACAGGGGGCGCAGCTGGGGCCAACGTCCTGACTTTC
>NA|TRBJ1-1|TRBV2|NA
CASSHAIWAPNTEAFF
TGTGCCAGCAGCCACGCCATATGGGCCCCAAACACTGAAGCTTTCTTT
>once|TRBJ1-2|TRBV5-1|NA
CASSPRYGSGSNYGYTF
TGCGCCAGCAGCCCCCGCTATGGTTCCGGGTCTAACTATGGCTACACCTTC
>NA|TRBJ2-3|TRBV7-8|NA
CASRPPTASTDTQYF
TGTGCCAGCAGGCCCCCGACAGCTAGCACAGATACGCAGTATTTT
>NA|TRBJ1-2|TRBV11-2|NA
CASSQYGGLGYGYTF
TGTGCCAGCAGCCAGTATGGGGGCCTCGGCTATGGCTACACCTTC
>once|TRBJ1-1|TRBV5-4|NA
CASSLERGPEAFF
TGTGCCAGCAGCTTGGAGCGCGGCCCTGAAGCTTTCTTT
>NA|TRBJ2-1|TRBV5-1|TRBD1
CASKTGTGDEQFF
TGCGCCAGCAAGACAGGGACAGGGGATGAGCAGTTCTTC
>NA|TRBJ2-2|TRBV15|NA
CATSRESAANTGELFF
TGTGCCACCAGCAGAGAGAGCGCCGCGAACACCGGGGAGCTGTTTTTT
>NA|TRBJ2-1|TRBV7-3|TRBD2
CASSLEWGESGRAYNEQFF
TGTGCCAGCAGCTTAGAGTGGGGGGAGAGCGGGAGAGCGTACAATGAGCAGTTCTTC
>NA|TRBJ2-3|TRBV4-1|TRBD2
CASSQGDPSGIKNTQYF
TGCGCCAGCAGCCAAGGGGATCCTAGCGGGATTAAGAATACGCAGTATTTT
>NA|TRBJ2-7|TRBV18|NA
CASSLAGGQGYEQYF
TGTGCCAGCTCACTCGCGGGGGGACAGGGATACGAGCAGTACTTC
>NA|TRBJ2-7|TRBV13|TRBD2
CASSPHSGGIYEQYF
TGTGCCAGCAGCCCACATAGCGGGGGAATCTACGAGCAGTACTTC
>NA|TRBJ1-2|TRBV28|NA
CASNSYSASEGYGYTF
TGTGCCAGCAATAGTTATTCGGCATCCGAGGGCTATGGCTACACCTTC
>NA|TRBJ2-3|TRBV5-1|NA
CASSLDGSTDTQYF
TGCGCCAGCAGCTTGGATGGCAGCACAGATACGCAGTATTTT
>NA|TRBJ2-3|TRBV5-1|TRBD2
CASSFMAGGPDTQYF
TGCGCCAGCAGCTTTATGGCGGGGGGGCCCGATACGCAGTATTTT
>NA|TRBJ1-1|TRBV19|NA
CASSIGGHLVEAFF
TGTGCCAGTAGTATAGGGGGACACTTAGTTGAAGCTTTCTTT
>NA|TRBJ2-2|TRBV5-6|NA
CASTSEGEGAGELFF
TGTGCCAGCACCTCGGAAGGGGAGGGGGCCGGGGAGCTGTTTTTT
>NA|TRBJ2-1|TRBV19|TRBD1
CASSKVGQEYNEQFF
TGTGCCAGTAGTAAGGTCGGACAGGAGTACAATGAGCAGTTCTTC
>NA|TRBJ1-5|TRBV30|NA
CAWSVLHSNQPQHF
TGTGCCTGGAGCGTTTTACATAGCAATCAGCCCCAGCATTTT
>NA|TRBJ2-7|TRBV27|NA
CASSLGAFTYEQYF
TGTGCCAGCAGTTTAGGGGCTTTCACCTACGAGCAGTACTTC
>NA|TRBJ1-5|TRBV4-1|TRBD1
CASSHFDRVDGNQPQHF
TGCGCCAGCAGCCATTTCGACAGGGTTGATGGCAATCAGCCCCAGCATTTT
>NA|TRBJ1-3|TRBV9|NA
CASSPQGTLSGNTIYF
TGTGCCAGCAGCCCTCAGGGGACCCTCTCTGGAAACACCATATATTTT
>NA|TRBJ1-1|TRBV30|NA
CAWSVSDREAFF
TGTGCCTGGAGTGTATCCGACAGAGAAGCTTTCTTT
>once|TRBJ2-5|TRBV7-2|NA
CANSWRQETQYF
TGTGCCAACAGCTGGAGACAAGAGACCCAGTACTTC
>NA|TRBJ1-4|TRBV6-1|NA
CASSEGGPLRELFF
TGTGCCAGCAGTGAAGGCGGTCCTCTACGTGAACTGTTTTTT
>NA|TRBJ2-7|TRBV19|TRBD1
CASSMGTGGKPYEQYF
TGTGCCAGTAGTATGGGGACAGGGGGAAAACCCTACGAGCAGTACTTC
>NA|TRBJ2-7|TRBV19|TRBD2
CASSWGLAGSYEQYF
TGTGCCAGTAGTTGGGGACTAGCGGGATCCTACGAGCAGTACTTC
>once|TRBJ2-5|TRBV18|NA
CASSPIRETQYF
TGTGCCAGCTCACCCATCCGGGAGACCCAGTACTTC
>few|TRBJ1-1|TRBV7-6|NA
CASSLPPGRNTEAFF
TGTGCCAGCAGCTTACCTCCAGGGCGGAACACTGAAGCTTTCTTT
>NA|TRBJ2-3|TRBV10-3|TRBD2
CAISELSGGLTDTQYF
TGTGCCATCAGTGAACTAAGCGGGGGGTTGACAGATACGCAGTATTTT
>NA|TRBJ2-7|TRBV6-5|TRBD1
CASTPDRGHSYEQYF
TGTGCCAGCACGCCGGACAGGGGTCACTCCTACGAGCAGTACTTC
>NA|TRBJ1-1|TRBV6-5|TRBD1
CASTRTGLREAFF
TGTGCCAGCACCCGGACAGGCTTGAGGGAAGCTTTCTTT
>NA|TRBJ2-5|TRBV18|TRBD2
CASSPVLAGGETQYF
TGTGCCAGCTCACCGGTACTAGCGGGCGGGGAGACCCAGTACTTC
>few|TRBJ2-5|TRBV7-9|NA
CASSRDRPKETQYF
TGTGCCAGCAGTCGAGACAGACCGAAAGAGACCCAGTACTTC
>NA|TRBJ2-2|TRBV5-4|NA
CASSLAGTSNTGELFF
TGTGCCAGCAGCTTGGCCGGGACAAGTAACACCGGGGAGCTGTTTTTT
>NA|TRBJ1-2|TRBV6-1|TRBD1
CASTATGSIYGYTF
TGTGCCAGCACCGCGACAGGGTCAATCTATGGCTACACCTTC
>NA|TRBJ2-7|TRBV5-7|NA
CASSPAGWVYEQYF
TGTGCCAGCAGCCCTGCAGGGTGGGTCTACGAGCAGTACTTC
>NA|TRBJ2-5|TRBV7-9|NA
CASSLDGGLMETQYF
TGTGCCAGCAGCTTAGACGGTGGACTAATGGAGACCCAGTACTTC